The entry below gives a single T cell receptor (beta chain) sequence along with its context. Its target is unknown. This is likely an artifact of a read error, given a far larger clone one base away. At the DNA level, this CDR3 is encoded by other sequences in the same sample as well. Here immunoSEQ multiplex PCR was the method, and the copy in TCRdb shows in-frame clones only, minus some. The sample contains 95,000 to 120,000 clones, around 65% of which appear only once. This specimen belongs to a study of shared clonotypes between healthy human individuals. For the study at large: Per donor, three plates held CD4 naive cells, three held CD4 memory, two held CD8 naive and one held CD8 memory. General study results and limits: Memory subsets generally showed smaller estimated richness than naive subsets did.

With V trimmed by 6 bases and J by 6 bases, 4 bases remained unmatched. The CDR3 is made up of 14 amino acids. Germline V gene data show CDR1 as WSHSY and CDR2 as SAAADI. The material sequenced was memory CD8+ T cells sorted from blood. As for subset: CD45RO+ cells pooled with CCR7-negative TemRA cells. The sequence was obtained from a woman in her thirties in good health. The J gene is TRBJ2-2, the V gene TRBV10-2; 10 bases are a match to TRBD2. CDR3 sequence (DNA): TGCGCCAGCAGGCTAGCGGGAGAAGCCGGGGAGCTGTTTTTT. Translating it yields CASRLAGEAGELFF.